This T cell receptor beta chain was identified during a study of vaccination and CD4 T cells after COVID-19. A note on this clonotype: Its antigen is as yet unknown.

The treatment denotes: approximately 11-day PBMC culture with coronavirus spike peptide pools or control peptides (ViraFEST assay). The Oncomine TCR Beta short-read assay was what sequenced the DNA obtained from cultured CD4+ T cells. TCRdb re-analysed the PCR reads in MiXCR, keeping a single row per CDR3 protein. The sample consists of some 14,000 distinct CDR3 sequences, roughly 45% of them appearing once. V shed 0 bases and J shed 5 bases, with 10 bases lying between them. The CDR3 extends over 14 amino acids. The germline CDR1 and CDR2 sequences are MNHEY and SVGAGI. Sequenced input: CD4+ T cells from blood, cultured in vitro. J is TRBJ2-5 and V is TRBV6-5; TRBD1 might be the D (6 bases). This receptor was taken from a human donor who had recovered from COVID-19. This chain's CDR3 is CASSYSGTWETQYF. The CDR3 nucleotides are TGTGCCAGCAGTTACTCGGGGACATGGGAGACCCAGTACTTC.